These T cell receptor beta chains were read from a single sample in a study of cytomegalovirus exposure and HLA in healthy donors. The assay was immunoSEQ multiplex PCR, and TCRdb's table has in-frame clones only and misses some. The sample carries around 150,000 clones, around 77% recorded once. Sequences were obtained from PBMCs. The receptors here all came from a man aged 30 to 45 in good health and CMV-seronegative. Both conserved end residues are part of each CDR3. Each record gives: V gene, CDR3 length, D gene, clone size, J gene, CDR3 DNA, CDR3 protein. The D gene is left open where the match is weak. A row's size may be missing; if present it is once, few, many or a size class.

V gene: TRBV5-4
CDR3 length: 16
D gene: TRBD2
clone size: -
J gene: TRBJ2-3
CDR3 DNA: TGTGCCAGCAGCTTGGCCCCGGGAGGGCGCACAGATACGCAGTATTTT
CDR3 protein: CASSLAPGGRTDTQYF

V gene: TRBV15
CDR3 length: 13
D gene: -
clone size: few
J gene: TRBJ1-1
CDR3 DNA: TGTGCCACCAGCGGGGCGATGAACACTGAAGCTTTCTTT
CDR3 protein: CATSGAMNTEAFF

V gene: TRBV27
CDR3 length: 16
D gene: TRBD2
clone size: once
J gene: TRBJ2-5
CDR3 DNA: TGTGCCAGCACATTGACTAGCGGGAGTGGGAGAGAGACCCAGTACTTC
CDR3 protein: CASTLTSGSGRETQYF

V gene: TRBV19
CDR3 length: 15
D gene: -
clone size: -
J gene: TRBJ2-3
CDR3 DNA: TGTGCCAGTACCCCTGGTAGCGCAGTCCCAGATACGCAGTATTTT
CDR3 protein: CASTPGSAVPDTQYF

V gene: TRBV7-3
CDR3 length: 14
D gene: -
clone size: -
J gene: TRBJ1-1
CDR3 DNA: TGTGCCAGCAGCCAAGTGGGGCCGACGGCTGAAGCTTTCTTT
CDR3 protein: CASSQVGPTAEAFF

V gene: TRBV6-5
CDR3 length: 16
D gene: -
clone size: -
J gene: TRBJ2-7
CDR3 DNA: TGTGCCAGCAGTTACTCCTACGGACTCTACTCCTACGAGCAGTACTTC
CDR3 protein: CASSYSYGLYSYEQYF

V gene: TRBV5-1
CDR3 length: 14
D gene: -
clone size: once
J gene: TRBJ2-7
CDR3 DNA: TGCGCCAGCAGCTTGAGCTTGGGTGGGCCTGAGCAGTACTTC
CDR3 protein: CASSLSLGGPEQYF

V gene: TRBV7-6
CDR3 length: 15
D gene: TRBD1
clone size: -
J gene: TRBJ2-7
CDR3 DNA: TGTGCCAGCAGCTGGGGACAGGTCCCTCCGTTCGAGCAGTACTTC
CDR3 protein: CASSWGQVPPFEQYF

V gene: TRBV2
CDR3 length: 14
D gene: -
clone size: -
J gene: TRBJ2-7
CDR3 DNA: TGTGCCAGCAGTGAATGGAGATCTCGGAGCGAGCAGTACTTC
CDR3 protein: CASSEWRSRSEQYF

V gene: TRBV7-9
CDR3 length: 18
D gene: TRBD1
clone size: -
J gene: TRBJ2-3
CDR3 DNA: TGTGCCAGCAGACCGTGGACAGGGGGCTTGGGGCCCACAGATACGCAGTATTTT
CDR3 protein: CASRPWTGGLGPTDTQYF

V gene: TRBV6-5
CDR3 length: 16
D gene: TRBD2
clone size: few
J gene: TRBJ2-1
CDR3 DNA: TGTGCCAGCAGTTACCAAGCGGGAGGATACTACAATGAGCAGTTCTTC
CDR3 protein: CASSYQAGGYYNEQFF

V gene: TRBV4-1
CDR3 length: 19
D gene: TRBD2
clone size: -
J gene: TRBJ2-1
CDR3 DNA: TGCGCCAGCAGCCCCGGACTAGCGGGAGGGCCTGGGTCCTACAATGAGCAGTTCTTC
CDR3 protein: CASSPGLAGGPGSYNEQFF

V gene: TRBV14
CDR3 length: 16
D gene: TRBD1
clone size: -
J gene: TRBJ2-3
CDR3 DNA: TGTGCCAGCAGCCAACTGAGGGACAGCGTCACAGATACGCAGTATTTT
CDR3 protein: CASSQLRDSVTDTQYF

V gene: TRBV30
CDR3 length: 14
D gene: -
clone size: -
J gene: TRBJ1-1
CDR3 DNA: TGTGCCTTGGTGGGGGGTCCGATAAACACTGAAGCTTTCTTT
CDR3 protein: CALVGGPINTEAFF

V gene: TRBV6-6
CDR3 length: 15
D gene: -
clone size: -
J gene: TRBJ2-4
CDR3 DNA: TGTGCCAGCAGTCCCCCGGCAGGCCCCAAAAACATTCAGTACTTC
CDR3 protein: CASSPPAGPKNIQYF

V gene: TRBV9
CDR3 length: 15
D gene: TRBD2
clone size: -
J gene: TRBJ2-1
CDR3 DNA: TGTGCCAGCAGCGTAGCTTCTAGCGGGAGGGTTGAGCAGTTCTTC
CDR3 protein: CASSVASSGRVEQFF

V gene: TRBV28
CDR3 length: 14
D gene: TRBD1
clone size: -
J gene: TRBJ1-3
CDR3 DNA: TGTGCCAGCAGCCCAGGGGGCTCTGGAAACACCATATATTTT
CDR3 protein: CASSPGGSGNTIYF

V gene: TRBV15
CDR3 length: 14
D gene: -
clone size: -
J gene: TRBJ1-2
CDR3 DNA: TGTGCCACCAGCAGAGACAGGGGCGCCTATGGCTACACCTTC
CDR3 protein: CATSRDRGAYGYTF

V gene: TRBV7-9
CDR3 length: 17
D gene: -
clone size: -
J gene: TRBJ2-1
CDR3 DNA: TGTGCCAGCAGCTTGCCAGTGGTGGGAGAGGGCTACAATGAGCAGTTCTTC
CDR3 protein: CASSLPVVGEGYNEQFF

V gene: TRBV5-1
CDR3 length: 16
D gene: -
clone size: -
J gene: TRBJ2-3
CDR3 DNA: TGCGCCAGCAGCGGCGACAGTGCCTCTAACACAGATACGCAGTATTTT
CDR3 protein: CASSGDSASNTDTQYF

V gene: TRBV13
CDR3 length: 16
D gene: TRBD2
clone size: -
J gene: TRBJ2-7
CDR3 DNA: TGTGCCAGCAGCTTAGAAGGTAGCGGGAGCCCTTACGAGCAGTACTTC
CDR3 protein: CASSLEGSGSPYEQYF

V gene: TRBV5-1
CDR3 length: 16
D gene: TRBD2
clone size: -
J gene: TRBJ2-1
CDR3 DNA: TGCGCCAGCAGCTGGCCTAGCGGGAGTGGGTACAATGAGCAGTTCTTC
CDR3 protein: CASSWPSGSGYNEQFF

V gene: TRBV19
CDR3 length: 18
D gene: -
clone size: -
J gene: TRBJ2-4
CDR3 DNA: TGTGCCAGTAGTATAGTCTGGGCAGGGCGCGGAACCAAAAACATTCAGTACTTC
CDR3 protein: CASSIVWAGRGTKNIQYF

V gene: TRBV25-1
CDR3 length: 17
D gene: TRBD1
clone size: -
J gene: TRBJ2-1
CDR3 DNA: TGTGCCAGCAGTGAACCGGATTGGGCAGGGGGCACGGGCGAGCAGTTCTTC
CDR3 protein: CASSEPDWAGGTGEQFF

V gene: TRBV5-8
CDR3 length: 15
D gene: TRBD1
clone size: once
J gene: TRBJ1-2
CDR3 DNA: TGTGCCAGCAGCTTGACTGGGACAGGGGTTTTTGGCTACACCTTC
CDR3 protein: CASSLTGTGVFGYTF

V gene: TRBV19
CDR3 length: 15
D gene: -
clone size: -
J gene: TRBJ2-6
CDR3 DNA: TGTGCCAGTAGCTTACAGATACCTGGGGCCAACGTCCTGACTTTC
CDR3 protein: CASSLQIPGANVLTF

V gene: TRBV27
CDR3 length: 15
D gene: TRBD2
clone size: -
J gene: TRBJ2-7
CDR3 DNA: TGTGCCAGCAGTTTATGGCTAGCGGGAGTTTACGAGCAGTACTTC
CDR3 protein: CASSLWLAGVYEQYF

V gene: TRBV13
CDR3 length: 13
D gene: -
clone size: -
J gene: TRBJ2-5
CDR3 DNA: TGTGCCAGCAGCTTAGGGGGGAGTGAGACCCAGTACTTC
CDR3 protein: CASSLGGSETQYF

V gene: TRBV19
CDR3 length: 15
D gene: TRBD2
clone size: -
J gene: TRBJ2-5
CDR3 DNA: TGTGCCAGTAGTCCTACTAGCGGGGCTCAAGAGACCCAGTACTTC
CDR3 protein: CASSPTSGAQETQYF

V gene: TRBV15
CDR3 length: 13
D gene: -
clone size: -
J gene: TRBJ1-6
CDR3 DNA: TGTGCCACCAGCAGAGTCGGGAATTCACCCCTCCACTTT
CDR3 protein: CATSRVGNSPLHF

V gene: TRBV9
CDR3 length: 15
D gene: -
clone size: -
J gene: TRBJ2-2
CDR3 DNA: TGTGCCAGCAGCGTAGATGGACTCGACACCGGGGAGCTGTTTTTT
CDR3 protein: CASSVDGLDTGELFF

V gene: TRBV6-1
CDR3 length: 15
D gene: TRBD1
clone size: -
J gene: TRBJ1-5
CDR3 DNA: TGTGCCAGCAGTTCAGGGGGCTTTAGCAATCAGCCCCAGCATTTT
CDR3 protein: CASSSGGFSNQPQHF

V gene: TRBV18
CDR3 length: 16
D gene: TRBD1
clone size: -
J gene: TRBJ2-3
CDR3 DNA: TGTGCCAGCTCACCGACCGGGACAGGGGCCATAGATACGCAGTATTTT
CDR3 protein: CASSPTGTGAIDTQYF

V gene: TRBV10-3
CDR3 length: 13
D gene: TRBD2
clone size: -
J gene: TRBJ2-7
CDR3 DNA: TGTGCCACCGGGACTAGCGGGAACTACGAGCAGTACTTC
CDR3 protein: CATGTSGNYEQYF

V gene: TRBV13
CDR3 length: 14
D gene: TRBD1
clone size: -
J gene: TRBJ2-5
CDR3 DNA: TGTGCCAGCAGCCCAGGGACAGTCCAAGAGACCCAGTACTTC
CDR3 protein: CASSPGTVQETQYF

V gene: TRBV20-1
CDR3 length: 11
D gene: -
clone size: -
J gene: TRBJ1-2
CDR3 DNA: TGCAGTGCTAGTAATCTACATGGCTACACCTTC
CDR3 protein: CSASNLHGYTF

V gene: TRBV28
CDR3 length: 14
D gene: -
clone size: once
J gene: TRBJ2-7
CDR3 DNA: TGTGCCAGCAGTTTCCCCCCCCAGTCCTACGAGCAGTACTTC
CDR3 protein: CASSFPPQSYEQYF

V gene: TRBV2
CDR3 length: 16
D gene: TRBD2
clone size: -
J gene: TRBJ2-1
CDR3 DNA: TGTGCCAGCAGTGGTATAGCTAGCGGTGCCTACAATGAGCAGTTCTTC
CDR3 protein: CASSGIASGAYNEQFF

V gene: TRBV5-1
CDR3 length: 13
D gene: -
clone size: -
J gene: TRBJ2-7
CDR3 DNA: TGCGCCAGCAGCTTGTCAGACTACTACGAGCAGTACTTC
CDR3 protein: CASSLSDYYEQYF

V gene: TRBV2
CDR3 length: 13
D gene: TRBD1
clone size: -
J gene: TRBJ2-7
CDR3 DNA: TGTGCCAGCATTCGGGACAGGGGATACGAGCAGTACTTC
CDR3 protein: CASIRDRGYEQYF